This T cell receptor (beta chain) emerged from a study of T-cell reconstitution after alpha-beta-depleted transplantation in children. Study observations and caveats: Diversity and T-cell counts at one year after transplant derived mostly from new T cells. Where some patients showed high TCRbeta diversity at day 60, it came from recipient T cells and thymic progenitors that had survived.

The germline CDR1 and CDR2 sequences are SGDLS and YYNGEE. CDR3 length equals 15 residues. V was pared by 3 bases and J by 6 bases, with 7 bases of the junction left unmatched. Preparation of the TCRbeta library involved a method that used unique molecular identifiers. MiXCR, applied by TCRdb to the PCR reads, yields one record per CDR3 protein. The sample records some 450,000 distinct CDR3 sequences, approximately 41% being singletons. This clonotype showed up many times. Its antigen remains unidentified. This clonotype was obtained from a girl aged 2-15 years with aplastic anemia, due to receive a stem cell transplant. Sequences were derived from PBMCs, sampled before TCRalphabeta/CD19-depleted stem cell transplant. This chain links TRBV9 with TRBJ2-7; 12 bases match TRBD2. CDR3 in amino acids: CASSDLTSGSSEQYF. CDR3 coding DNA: TGTGCCAGCAGCGACCTGACTAGCGGGAGTTCCGAGCAGTACTTC.